Following are 4 T cell receptor beta chains from one sample sequenced in a study of tumor-infiltrating lymphocytes in primary liver carcinoma. The researchers produced TCR beta cDNA from 450 to 600 ng total RNA with a constant-region primer. Amplification in three nested multiplex PCR rounds with slightly modified ARM-PCR gave rise to TCR beta libraries. The first two PCR rounds used TRBV1-TRBV30 primers with a Cbeta primer, roughly 10 cycles each. One entry per CDR3 protein results from TCRdb running MiXCR on the multiplex PCR reads. The profile shows tens of thousands of distinct CDR3 sequences, around 79% of them singletons. Co-extraction of RNA and DNA was performed on roughly 20-34 mg of unsorted bulk tissue. The source material was liver tumor tissue from sampling region 3. Stated subset: tumor region T3, left-lateral pole. The receptor set was obtained from a man aged 40-55 years with primary liver carcinoma and hepatitis B virus infection.

Regarding this clonotype: A much larger clone lies a single base off, so this may be a read error. This chain joins TRBV24-1 and TRBJ2-1; TRBD2 is a possible D gene (5 bases). CDR1 is KGHDR, CDR2 SFDVKD, per germline. There are 16 residues in the CDR3. For the CDR3, the DNA is TGTGTCACCAGTGATTCAGTAGGGAGCTCCTACAATGAGCAGTTCTTC. It encodes CVTSDSVGSSYNEQFF.

The chain links TRBV28 to TRBJ2-7; 9 bases agree with TRBD1. The CDR3 totals 18 residues. Germline CDR1 and CDR2: MDHEN and SYDVKM. The CDR3 is CASSLGPGTGLGAYEQYV. CDR3 DNA: TGTGCCAGCAGTTTGGGTCCAGGGACAGGGCTAGGGGCCTACGAGCAGTATGTC.

Comments on this clonotype: Here the CDR3 omits its conserved ending phenylalanine or tryptophan, so a read error is the likely source. It is unclear where the CDR3 begins or ends on the DNA, so no DNA is shown, and the CDR3 is as TCRdb lists it. V gene TRBV11-2 combines with J gene TRBJ2-2; no check of the table's D call, TRBD2, against the DNA was made. CDR1 and CDR2 (germline): SGHAT, FQNNGV. The CDR3 is 16 amino acids long, termini counted. The CDR3 here is CASSLVALAGTRELLY.

Concerning this clonotype itself: No conserved phenylalanine or tryptophan is present at the end of the CDR3, so a read error is the likely explanation. This chain joins TRBV10-3 and TRBJ1-2; the D is unclear. The CDR3 runs to 18 residues. Per germline, CDR1 ENHRY and CDR2 SYGVKD. CDR3 coding DNA: TGTGTCATCAGTGAGTCCGAACACAGATCAGCTACTAACTATGGCTACACCTCC. It codes for CVISESEHRSATNYGYTS.